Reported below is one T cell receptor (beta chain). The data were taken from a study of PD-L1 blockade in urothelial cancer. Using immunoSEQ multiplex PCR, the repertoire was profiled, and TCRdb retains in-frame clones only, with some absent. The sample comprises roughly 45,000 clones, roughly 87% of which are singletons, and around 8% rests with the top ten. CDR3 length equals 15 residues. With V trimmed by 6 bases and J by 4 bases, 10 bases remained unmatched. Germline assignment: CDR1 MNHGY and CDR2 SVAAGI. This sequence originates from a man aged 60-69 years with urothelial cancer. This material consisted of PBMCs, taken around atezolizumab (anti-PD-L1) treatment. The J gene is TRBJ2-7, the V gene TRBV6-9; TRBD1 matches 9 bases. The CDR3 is CASSPGTGISYEQYF. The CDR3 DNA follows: TGTGCCAGCAGCCCCGGGACAGGGATCTCTTACGAGCAGTACTTC.